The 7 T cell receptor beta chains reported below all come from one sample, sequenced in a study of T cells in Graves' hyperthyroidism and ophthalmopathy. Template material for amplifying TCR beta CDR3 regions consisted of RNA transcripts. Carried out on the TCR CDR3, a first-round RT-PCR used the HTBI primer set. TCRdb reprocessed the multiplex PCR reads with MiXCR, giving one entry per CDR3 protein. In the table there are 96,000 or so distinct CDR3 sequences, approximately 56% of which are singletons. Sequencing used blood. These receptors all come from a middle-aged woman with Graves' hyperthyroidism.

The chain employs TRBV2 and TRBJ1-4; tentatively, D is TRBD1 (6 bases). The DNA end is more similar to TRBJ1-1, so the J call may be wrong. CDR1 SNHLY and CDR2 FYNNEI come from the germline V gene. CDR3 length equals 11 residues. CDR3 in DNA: TGTGCCAGCACCCCGGGGGCCGAAGCTTTCTTT. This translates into CASTPGAEAFF.

The CDR3 sequence is CASSLRTGTGRSGELFF. CDR3 nucleotides: TGTGCCAGCAGCCTACGAACCGGGACAGGGCGGTCCGGGGAGCTGTTTTTT. The genes are TRBV7-2 and TRBJ2-2; 9 bases map to TRBD1. In germline, CDR1 is SGHTA, CDR2 FQGNSA. Trimming at V came to 5 bases and at J to 6 bases, leaving 13 bases not matched to a gene. The CDR3 is made up of 17 amino acids.

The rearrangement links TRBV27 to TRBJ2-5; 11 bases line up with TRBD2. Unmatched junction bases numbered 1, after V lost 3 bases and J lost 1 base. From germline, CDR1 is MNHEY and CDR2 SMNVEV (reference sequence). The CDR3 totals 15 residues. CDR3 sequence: CASSFLAGGQETQYF. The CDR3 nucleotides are TGTGCCAGCAGTTTCCTAGCGGGAGGCCAAGAGACCCAGTACTTC.

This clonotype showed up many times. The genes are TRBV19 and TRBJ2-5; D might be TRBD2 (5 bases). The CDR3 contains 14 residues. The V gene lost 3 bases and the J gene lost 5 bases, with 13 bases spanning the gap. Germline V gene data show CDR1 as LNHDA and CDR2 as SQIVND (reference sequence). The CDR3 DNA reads TGTGCCAGTAGTATTGAAAGGCTAGCTGAGACCCAGTACTTC. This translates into CASSIERLAETQYF.

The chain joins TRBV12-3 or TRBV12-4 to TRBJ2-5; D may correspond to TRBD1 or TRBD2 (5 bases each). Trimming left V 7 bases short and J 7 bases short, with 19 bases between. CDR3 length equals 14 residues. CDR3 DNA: TGTGCCAGCACCGCCCAGATCGGGGCAGGGACCCAGTACTTC. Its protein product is CASTAQIGAGTQYF.

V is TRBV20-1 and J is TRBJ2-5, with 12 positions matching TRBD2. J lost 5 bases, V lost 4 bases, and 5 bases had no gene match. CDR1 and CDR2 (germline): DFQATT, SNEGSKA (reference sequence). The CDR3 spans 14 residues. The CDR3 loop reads CSATRTSGTETQYF. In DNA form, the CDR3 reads TGCAGTGCTACAAGGACTAGCGGGACGGAGACCCAGTACTTC.

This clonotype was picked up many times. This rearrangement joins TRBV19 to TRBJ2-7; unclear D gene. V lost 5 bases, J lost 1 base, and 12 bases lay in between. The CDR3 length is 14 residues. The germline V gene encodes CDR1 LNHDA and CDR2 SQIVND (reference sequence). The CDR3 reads CASSDRLMSYEQYF. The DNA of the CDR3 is TGTGCCAGTAGTGACCGTCTTATGTCCTACGAGCAGTACTTC.